The clone carrying this TCR beta chain was seen at least ten times. The antigen remains undetermined. Template switching created a universal primer site, and the cDNA included unique molecular identifiers. MiXCR, run by TCRdb on the 5' RACE reads, gives a single entry per CDR3 protein. Of nearly 250,000 distinct CDR3 sequences in the sample, approximately 7% are singletons; the top ten hold approximately 3.6%. This entry belongs to a study of identical twins. Findings of the study overall: Invariant T cells like MAIT and iNKT could partly confound the zero-insertion analyses. In cord blood, abundant beta clonotypes had fewer insertions; memory showed no trend.

Unmatched junction bases numbered 5, after V lost 5 bases and J lost 1 base. This CDR3 spans 15 amino acids. Germline CDR1 reads KGHDR; CDR2 reads SFDVKD. These data also formed part of another study, on yellow fever vaccine responses in identical twins.

This receptor was taken from a young woman in good health. This chain links TRBV24-1 with TRBJ2-5; 8 nucleotides line up with TRBD1. Input material: memory (CD45RO+) T cells sorted from blood. The CDR3 DNA reads TGTGCCACCAGTGTTCGGGGGACAGGCCAAGAGACCCAGTACTTC. Protein product: CATSVRGTGQETQYF.